One and the same sample provided the 7 T cell receptor beta chains below, sequenced in a study of blood T cell repertoires in COVID-19. The protocol was immunoSEQ multiplex PCR, while the TCRdb copy is restricted to in-frame clones and leaves out a portion. The profile shows around 100,000 clones, roughly nine tenths of them singletons. The specimen sequenced was peripheral blood. These receptor sequences come from a human donor in a cohort sampled during active COVID-19.

The chain is built from TRBV19 and TRBJ2-2; D may be TRBD1 (6 bases). Germline values: CDR1 LNHDA, CDR2 SQIVND (reference sequence). Trimming stripped 5 bases from V and 1 base from J, with 11 bases between. The CDR3 loop spans 15 amino acids. CDR3: CASSDRKLNTGELFF. The CDR3 DNA follows: TGTGCCAGTAGTGACAGGAAACTGAACACCGGGGAGCTGTTTTTT.

This chain links TRBV2 with TRBJ1-1; D is undetermined. This CDR3 comprises 16 residues. Germline V gene data show CDR1 as SNHLY and CDR2 as FYNNEI. Trimming left V 7 bases short and J 1 base short, with 19 bases between. The CDR3 coding sequence is TGTGCCAGCAATACCCCCTCGGGAGGAGAGAACACTGAAGCTTTCTTT. Residues: CASNTPSGGENTEAFF.

The chain joins TRBV6-1 to TRBJ2-6; D uncertain. This CDR3 spans 15 amino acids. Trimming cost V 2 bases and J 0 bases, with 5 bases left between them. CDR1 and CDR2 (germline): MNHNS, SASEGT. DNA of the CDR3: TGTGCCAGCAGTGAATGGAGCTCTGGGGCCAACGTCCTGACTTTC. The encoded protein is CASSEWSSGANVLTF.

The chain is built from TRBV4-1 and TRBJ2-3, with no clear D. V was cut by 0 bases and J by 6 bases, with 7 bases left in between. The CDR3 runs 13 residues. Germline loops: CDR1 MGHRA, CDR2 YSYEKL. The CDR3 DNA is TGCGCCAGCAGCCAAGAAAGTCGGGATACGCAGTATTTT. Translating it yields CASSQESRDTQYF.

The chain has TRBV28 and TRBJ1-2, with D uncertain. Trimming pared 4 bases from V and 8 bases from J, leaving 8 bases between. Germline assignment: CDR1 MDHEN and CDR2 SYDVKM. The CDR3 consists of 11 residues. The CDR3, as DNA: TGTGCCAGCAGTTCCGGGTCGGGCTACACCTTC. Its protein is CASSSGSGYTF.

This chain uses TRBV19 with TRBJ1-5; D is undetermined. CDR1 and CDR2 (germline): LNHDA, SQIVND (reference sequence). V gave up 4 bases and J gave up 3 bases, with 10 bases separating them. The length of the CDR3 is 14 residues. The CDR3 spells CASSNGEPNQPQHF. DNA for the CDR3: TGTGCCAGTAGTAACGGGGAGCCCAATCAGCCCCAGCATTTT. Drawing the rest from reference TRBV19 and TRBJ1-5, the complete variable domain is DGGITQSPKYLFRKEGQNVTLSCEQNLNHDAMYWYRQDPGQGLRLIYYSQIVNDFQKGDIAEGYSVSREKKESFPLTVTSAQKNPTAFYLCASSNGEPNQPQHFGDGTRLSIL.

The gene calls are TRBV20-1 and TRBJ2-4, with D perhaps matching TRBD2 (6 bases). The CDR3 sequence is 13 residues long. The V end was cut by 3 bases, the J end by 10 bases, with 16 bases between. CDR1 DFQATT and CDR2 SNEGSKA come from the germline V gene (reference sequence). For the CDR3, the DNA is TGCAGTGCTAGTATAGCGGACGCGAGGATTCAGTACTTC. The encoded protein is CSASIADARIQYF.